This TCR beta chain originates from a study of control samples from healthy donors and cancer patients. Of note for this clone: Within the sample, other DNA sequences also encode this same CDR3.

The repertoire was sequenced with immunoSEQ multiplex PCR; TCRdb's copy has only in-frame clones and lacks some. The top ten clones hold roughly 1.2% of a sample with under 65,000 clones, approximately 90% of them seen once. The CDR3 has 14 amino acids. Germline loops: CDR1 SGHRS, CDR2 YFSETQ. The trim removed 0 bases at V and 2 bases at J, leaving 2 bases unmatched. The sequencing sample was made of PBMCs. The receptor's source is a woman aged 50 to 60 with colorectal cancer. V gene TRBV5-1 combines with J gene TRBJ2-7; TRBD1 aligns across 7 bases. The DNA of the CDR3 is TGCGCCAGCAGCTTGGGACAGGGTCCCTACGAGCAGTACTTC. As protein: CASSLGQGPYEQYF.